The next 18 T cell receptor beta chains were all read from a single sample in a study of blood T cell repertoires in COVID-19. Repertoires were generated with immunoSEQ multiplex PCR, while TCRdb's copy carries only in-frame clones and drops some. The sample includes roughly 310,000 clones, approximately 88% of them seen just once. Material: peripheral blood. Receptors were obtained from a woman aged 50 to 60 with active or convalescent COVID-19.

The gene calls are TRBV28 and TRBJ2-6; D is uncertain. The germline V gene encodes CDR1 MDHEN and CDR2 SYDVKM. The CDR3 is made up of 16 amino acids. The ends were cut back, 3 bases at V and 0 bases at J, with 9 bases in the middle. The CDR3 reads CASSFRRSSGANVLTF. DNA for the CDR3: TGTGCCAGCAGTTTTCGCCGGAGCTCTGGGGCCAACGTCCTGACTTTC.

The chain employs TRBV27 and TRBJ2-1; a weak D match, TRBD2 (7 bases). Germline CDR1 and CDR2: MNHEY and SMNVEV (reference sequence). Trimming shortened V by 1 base and J by 7 bases, and 17 bases separated the two germline ends. The CDR3 is made up of 16 amino acids. The CDR3 loop reads CASSLFFGGGWNEQFF. CDR3 in DNA: TGTGCCAGCAGTTTATTTTTCGGCGGGGGCTGGAATGAGCAGTTCTTC.

The chain has TRBV4-1 and TRBJ1-1, with D uncertain. V lost 4 bases and J 1 base, leaving 4 bases between the germline ends. This CDR3 region has 12 residues. The germline gives CDR1 MGHRA, CDR2 YSYEKL. CDR3 loop: CASSPGNTEAFF. DNA of the CDR3: TGCGCCAGCAGCCCAGGGAACACTGAAGCTTTCTTT.

V gene TRBV7-9 combines with J gene TRBJ1-4, with 10 bases identical to TRBD1. The CDR3 length is 16 residues. Germline CDR1 is SEHNR and CDR2 is FQNEAQ (reference sequence). The trim removed 4 bases at V and 11 bases at J, leaving 13 bases unmatched. As DNA, the CDR3 is TGTGCCAGCAGCTCAACTCCGGGACAGGGGCCTGCCAAACTGTTTTTT. This sequence encodes CASSSTPGQGPAKLFF.

The rearrangement joins TRBV27 to TRBJ1-5, with 7 bases lining up with TRBD1. The CDR3 consists of 16 residues. From germline, CDR1 is MNHEY and CDR2 SMNVEV (reference sequence). Unmatched junction bases numbered 13, after V lost 6 bases and J lost 5 bases. As DNA, the CDR3 is TGTGCCAGCAGCCTCGTCCCGACAGGGCCTTATCAGCCCCAGCATTTT. Translated, it gives CASSLVPTGPYQPQHF.

J is TRBJ1-1 and V is TRBV9; no reliable D call. The CDR3 is made up of 11 amino acids. CDR1 is SGDLS and CDR2 is YYNGEE in the germline V gene. V lost 4 bases and J 4 bases, leaving 5 bases between the germline ends. The chain's CDR3 is CASSPLTEAFF. Here the CDR3 DNA reads TGTGCCAGCAGCCCTCTCACTGAAGCTTTCTTT.

The chain employs TRBV6-1 and TRBJ1-2; 8 nucleotides agree with TRBD1. The CDR3 runs 17 residues. Germline trimming cut 2 bases from V and 8 bases from J; bases unmatched to any gene: 16. CDR1 is MNHNS, CDR2 SASEGT, per germline. DNA for the CDR3: TGTGCCAGCAGTGAATCTGACGTGACAGGGGTTTTCGGCGGCTACACCTTC. Its translation is CASSESDVTGVFGGYTF.

The V gene is TRBV28, the J gene TRBJ2-5; maybe TRBD1 (6 bases). CDR1 is MDHEN, CDR2 SYDVKM, per germline. The CDR3 runs 12 residues. V was clipped by 10 bases and J by 5 bases, with 14 bases between them. CDR3 loop: CAIQGFAETQYF. The CDR3 DNA reads TGTGCCATACAGGGTTTTGCGGAGACCCAGTACTTC.

The V call is TRBV28, the J call TRBJ1-1; a weak D match, TRBD1 (5 bases). Trimming removed 3 bases at V and 0 bases at J, with 14 bases between. Germline values: CDR1 MDHEN, CDR2 SYDVKM. The CDR3 has 16 residues. The CDR3 sequence: CASSLLDVGLNTEAFF. The CDR3 DNA is TGTGCCAGCAGTTTGCTTGACGTGGGGCTGAACACTGAAGCTTTCTTT. Full variable domain (rest looked up from reference TRBV28 and TRBJ1-1): DVKVTQSSRYLVKRTGEKVFLECVQDMDHENMFWYRQDPGLGLRLIYFSYDVKMKEKGDIPEGYSVSREKKERFSLILESASTNQTSMYLCASSLLDVGLNTEAFFGQGTRLTVV.

The rearrangement links TRBV2 to TRBJ2-5; D possibly corresponds to TRBD2 (6 bases). V lost 8 bases and J lost 2, with 12 bases in between. Germline loops: CDR1 SNHLY, CDR2 FYNNEI. The CDR3 contains 13 residues. CDR3 nucleotides: TGTGCCAGCGGGCGGGATATACAAGAGACCCAGTACTTC. This translates into CASGRDIQETQYF. The full variable domain, rest sourced from reference TRBV2 and TRBJ2-5, is EPEVTQTPSHQVTQMGQEVILRCVPISNHLYFYWYRQILGQKVEFLVSFYNNEISEKSEIFDDQFSVERPDGSNFTLKIRSTKLEDSAMYFCASGRDIQETQYFGPGTRLLVL.

The V gene is TRBV6-2 or TRBV6-3, the J gene TRBJ1-1, with 10 nucleotides matching TRBD1. The length of the CDR3 is 20 residues. CDR1 and CDR2 from the germline V gene are MNHEY and SVGEGT. V lost 4 bases and J lost 7; bases outside the gene matches: 24. DNA for the CDR3: TGTGCCAGCAGTTCCCTAGTGGGGCCATTCGACAGGGGGCCGGAAGGTGAAGCTTTCTTT. As protein: CASSSLVGPFDRGPEGEAFF.

The V call is TRBV14, the J call TRBJ2-3; D might be TRBD1 (6 bases). CDR1 is SGHDN and CDR2 is FVKESK in the germline V gene. There are 14 residues in the CDR3. V was pared by 1 base and J by 6 bases, with 11 bases between. The CDR3 protein is CASSQGQARDTQYF. For the CDR3, the DNA is TGTGCCAGCAGCCAAGGACAGGCAAGGGATACGCAGTATTTT.

The J gene is TRBJ1-1, the V gene TRBV30, with a weak D call TRBD1 (5 bases). This CDR3 contains 12 residues. Per germline, CDR1 GTSNPN and CDR2 SVGIG (reference sequence). V lost 4 bases, J lost 1 base, and 7 bases lay in between. The CDR3 DNA follows: TGTGCCTGGATACAGGAGAACACTGAAGCTTTCTTT. Translation: CAWIQENTEAFF. The full variable domain, with the rest looked up from reference TRBV30 and TRBJ1-1, is SQTIHQWPATLVQPVGSPLSLECTVEGTSNPNLYWYRQAAGRGLQLLFYSVGIGQISSEVPQNLSASRPQDRQFILSSKKLLLSDSGFYLCAWIQENTEAFFGQGTRLTVV.

The sample holds a few counts of this clone. The chain carries TRBV2 and TRBJ2-7; 7 bases are shared with TRBD1. The germline gives CDR1 SNHLY, CDR2 FYNNEI. The V segment lost 6 bases and the J segment 2 bases; nucleotides outside the gene matches: 1. The CDR3 consists of 12 residues. The CDR3 DNA reads TGTGCCAGCAGAACAGGGGCCTACGAGCAGTACTTC. Translated, it gives CASRTGAYEQYF.

This chain connects TRBV28 to TRBJ1-5; 9 nucleotides agree with TRBD1. The V gene end was trimmed by 6 bases and the J gene end by 6 bases; junction bases not matched to a gene: 3. The CDR3 covers 13 residues. Germline lookup yields CDR1 MDHEN and CDR2 SYDVKM. CDR3 in amino acids: CASSLQGAQPQHF. CDR3 bases: TGTGCCAGCAGCCTACAGGGGGCTCAGCCCCAGCATTTT.

This clone was detected only once. The chain joins TRBV28 to TRBJ2-4, with D tentatively TRBD2 (6 bases). CDR3 size: 14 residues. Germline assignment: CDR1 MDHEN and CDR2 SYDVKM. Trimming pared 7 bases from V and 6 bases from J, leaving 16 bases between. DNA for the CDR3: TGTGCCAGCAACCTGATTGGGGGAGGAAACATTCAGTACTTC. As protein: CASNLIGGGNIQYF.

V and J are TRBV5-1 and TRBJ2-7; possible D gene TRBD1, 6 bases. There are 17 residues in the CDR3. From germline, CDR1 is SGHRS and CDR2 YFSETQ. Trimming cost V 0 bases and J 4 bases, with 20 bases left between them. The CDR3 DNA sequence: TGCGCCAGCAGCTTGGATCTGCTAGCCCAGGGGCTATACGAGCAGTACTTC. This translates into CASSLDLLAQGLYEQYF.

This chain links TRBV24-1 with TRBJ2-2; TRBD2 matches at 13 bases. The V gene end was trimmed by 1 base and the J gene end by 4 bases; junction bases not matched to a gene: 5. This CDR3 has 18 residues. Germline V gene data show CDR1 as KGHDR and CDR2 as SFDVKD. The CDR3 DNA reads TGTGCCACCAGTGATTTTAGGACTAGCGGGAGCTCCACCGGGGAGCTGTTTTTT. Its protein product is CATSDFRTSGSSTGELFF.